Listed below are T cell receptor beta chains from one sample, sequenced in a study of beta chain features in type 1 diabetes. The table came from immunoSEQ multiplex PCR; TCRdb's copy has only in-frame clones and leaves some out. The table has about 290,000 clones, around 7.8% seen once; the top ten hold more than 1%. Sequenced: central memory CD4+ T cells from blood. The receptors originated from a woman younger than 35 in good health. The CDR3 runs from the conserved cysteine through the conserved F or W.

TRBJ1-1	TRBV7-9	CASSPEGQLSQAFF
TRBJ1-6	TRBV5-1	CASSSDRSGHSPLHF
TRBJ2-4	TRBV2	CASSPWTSGGKNIQYF
TRBJ2-5	TRBV6-5	CASSYDSRPGAQYF
TRBJ2-1	TRBV20-1	CRANEQFF
TRBJ1-1	TRBV15	CATSRERTWGQAFF
TRBJ1-1	TRBV9	CASSPQGQGGWAFF
TRBJ2-3	TRBV27	CASKTQADTQYF
TRBJ1-1	TRBV30	CAWKGGNTEAFF
TRBJ2-1	TRBV11-3	CASSLAGENEQFF
TRBJ2-1	TRBV7-6	CASSLVGASEQFF
TRBJ1-1	TRBV9	CASSSKGTMNTEAFF
TRBJ1-5	TRBV6-6	CASSLQGFSNQPQHF
TRBJ2-1	TRBV7-2	CASSSRQGGGNEQFF
TRBJ2-1	TRBV7-9	CASVDHDAYNEQFF
TRBJ1-1	TRBV19	CASNNRGNTEAFF
TRBJ2-3	TRBV5-5	CASSLAASADTQYF